The T cell receptor beta chain described here comes from a study of blood T cell repertoires in COVID-19. The overall study: Acute and convalescent COVID-19 specimens originated in the United States, Italy and Spain.

Profiled with immunoSEQ multiplex PCR; TCRdb holds only in-frame clones, not every one. The sample includes around 110,000 clones, 70% to 85% of them seen just once. This CDR3 is built from 15 residues. CDR1 is SEHNR and CDR2 is FQNEAQ in the germline V gene (reference sequence). The V end lost 5 bases, the J end lost 7 bases, and 18 bases lay between the germline ends. The TCR comes from a woman in her sixties or seventies with acute or convalescent COVID-19. Sequenced input: peripheral blood. The chain is built from TRBV7-9 and TRBJ2-1; weak D call: TRBD1 (5 bases). The CDR3 reads CASSQGAPRVNEQFF. The CDR3, as DNA: TGTGCCAGCAGCCAAGGGGCCCCCCGGGTTAATGAGCAGTTCTTC.